Below are 6 T cell receptor beta chains sequenced from a single sample in a study of cytomegalovirus exposure and HLA in healthy donors. The assay was immunoSEQ multiplex PCR, and TCRdb's table has in-frame clones only and misses some. The table includes around 260,000 clones, roughly 88% detected once. The specimen was PBMCs. The receptor set was obtained from a woman in her 30s in good health and CMV-seronegative.

The CDR3 sequence is CASLLLGEVSLAGYTYEQYF. The CDR3 DNA is TGTGCCAGTCTCCTACTGGGGGAGGTTTCTCTAGCGGGCTACACCTACGAGCAGTACTTC. The gene calls are TRBV21-1 and TRBJ2-7; the D call TRBD2 from the table was never checked on the DNA. TRBV21-1 is a listed pseudogene. The CDR3 covers 20 residues.

To note about this clone: This same CDR3 is encoded by further DNA sequences in the sample. J is TRBJ2-5 and V is TRBV9; D gene uncertain. Trimming removed 3 bases at V and 4 bases at J, with 1 base between. The CDR3 runs 10 residues. The germline V gene has CDR1 SGDLS and CDR2 YYNGEE. The CDR3 DNA reads as TGTGCCAGCAGCGGAGAGACCCAGTACTTC. Translation gives CASSGETQYF.

The V and J genes are TRBV7-9 and TRBJ2-7, with 9 bases matching TRBD1. The CDR3 contains 13 residues. Germline CDR1 reads SEHNR; CDR2 reads FQNEAQ (reference sequence). J lost 7 bases, V lost 5 bases, and 6 bases had no gene match. In DNA form, the CDR3 reads TGTGCCAGCAGCCGGACAGGGGTGAGTGAGCAGTACTTC. It encodes CASSRTGVSEQYF.

The rearrangement uses TRBV27 and TRBJ2-3, with 8 bases lining up with TRBD1. The CDR3 spans 15 residues. CDR1 and CDR2 from the germline V gene are MNHEY and SMNVEV (reference sequence). Losses at the gene ends were 3 bases for V and 7 bases for J; bases not matched to a gene: 9. CDR3 sequence reads: CASSFGQGGGYTQYF. DNA for the CDR3: TGTGCCAGCAGTTTTGGACAGGGAGGAGGTTATACGCAGTATTTT.

This sequence joins TRBV10-3 and TRBJ2-5, with a weak D call TRBD1 (5 bases). The CDR3 spans 14 residues. The germline gives CDR1 ENHRY, CDR2 SYGVKD. Trimming pared 6 bases from V and 3 bases from J, leaving 14 bases between. The CDR3 DNA is TGTGCCATCAGCAGACAGACCGGAGAAGAGACCCAGTACTTC. Its protein is CAISRQTGEETQYF.

This clone showed up just once. This chain uses TRBV28 with TRBJ2-7; 7 nucleotides line up with TRBD1. The germline V gene encodes CDR1 MDHEN and CDR2 SYDVKM. This CDR3 is 16 amino acids long. With 5 bases clipped from V and 6 bases from J, the junction kept 16 bases outside the gene matches. CDR3 sequence (DNA): TGTGCCAGCAGTCCCCACAGGGAAGGGGGCATTACCGAGCAGTACTTC. This sequence encodes CASSPHREGGITEQYF.